The subject of this entry is one TCR beta chain. This sample is drawn from a study of blood T cell repertoires in COVID-19. Turning to the study itself: Acute and convalescent COVID-19 specimens originated in the United States, Italy and Spain. PBMCs, B-cell-depleted T cells, or T cells provided the cDNA or gDNA that made up the material.

Authors' methods: Reference gene primer amplification in the assay estimated nucleated cell counts. Sequenced by immunoSEQ multiplex PCR; TCRdb stores in-frame clones only, minus some. The V and J calls and the clone size are those of that table, but D and trimming were determined from the DNA. There are more than 150,000 clones in the sample; approximately 87% occur only once, and about a fifth lies in the top ten. The CDR3 consists of 16 residues. In germline, CDR1 is LNHDA, CDR2 SQIVND (reference sequence). Trimming took 6 bases from V and 8 from J; bases not matched to a gene: 15. This TCR was sampled from an older man with active or convalescent COVID-19. This sequence joins TRBV19 and TRBJ2-1, with 8 bases aligning to TRBD2. The sample comprised peripheral blood. The CDR3 reads CASSPLRGGRMYEQFF. The CDR3, as DNA: TGTGCCAGTAGCCCCCTTCGGGGCGGGAGGATGTATGAGCAGTTCTTC.